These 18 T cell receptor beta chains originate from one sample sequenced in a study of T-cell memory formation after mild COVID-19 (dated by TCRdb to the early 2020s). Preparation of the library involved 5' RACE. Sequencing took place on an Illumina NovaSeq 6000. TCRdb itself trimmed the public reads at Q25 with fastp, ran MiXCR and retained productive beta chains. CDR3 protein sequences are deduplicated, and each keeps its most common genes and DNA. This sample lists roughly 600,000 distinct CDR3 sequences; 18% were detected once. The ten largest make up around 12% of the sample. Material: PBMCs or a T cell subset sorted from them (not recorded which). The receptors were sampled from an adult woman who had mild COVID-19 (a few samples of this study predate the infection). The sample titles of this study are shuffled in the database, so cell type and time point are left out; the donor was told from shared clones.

The CDR3 DNA is TGTGCCAGCAGTTTGACAGACTCCTATGGCTACACCTTC. This sequence encodes CASSLTDSYGYTF. The chain couples TRBV12-3 or TRBV12-4 to TRBJ1-2; D is perhaps TRBD1 (5 bases). The CDR3 has 13 amino acids. Deletions cut 3 bases from V and 4 bases from J, with 9 bases between.

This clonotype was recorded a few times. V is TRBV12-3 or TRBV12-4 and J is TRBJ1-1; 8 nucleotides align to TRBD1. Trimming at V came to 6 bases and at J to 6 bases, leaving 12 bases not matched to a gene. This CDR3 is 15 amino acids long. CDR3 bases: TGTGCCAGCAGCCTTCCGACAGGGGTGATCGCTGAAGCTTTCTTT. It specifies CASSLPTGVIAEAFF.

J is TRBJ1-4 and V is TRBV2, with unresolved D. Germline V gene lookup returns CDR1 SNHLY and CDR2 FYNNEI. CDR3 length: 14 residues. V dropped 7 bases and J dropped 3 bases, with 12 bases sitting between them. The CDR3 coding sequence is TGTGCCAGCAAGTCCGGAACCTCTAATGAAAAACTGTTTTTT. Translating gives CASKSGTSNEKLFF.

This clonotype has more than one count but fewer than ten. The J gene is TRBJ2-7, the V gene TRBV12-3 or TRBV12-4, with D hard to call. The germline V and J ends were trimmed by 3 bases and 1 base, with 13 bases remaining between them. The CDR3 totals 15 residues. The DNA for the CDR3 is TGTGCCAGCAGTTTTCCGAACGGTTCTTCCTACGAGCAGTACTTC. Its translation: CASSFPNGSSYEQYF.

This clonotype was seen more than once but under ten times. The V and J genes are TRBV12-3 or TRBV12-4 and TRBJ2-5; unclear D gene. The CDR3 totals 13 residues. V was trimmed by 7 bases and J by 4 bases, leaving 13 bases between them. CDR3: CASTFARRETQYF. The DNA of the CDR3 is TGTGCCAGCACCTTCGCCAGGAGAGAGACCCAGTACTTC.

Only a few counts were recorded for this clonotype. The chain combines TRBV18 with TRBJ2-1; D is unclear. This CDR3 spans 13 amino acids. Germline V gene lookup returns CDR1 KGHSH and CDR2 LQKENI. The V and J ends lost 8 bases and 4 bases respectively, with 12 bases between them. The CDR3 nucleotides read TGTGCCAGCGGCCCCGCCACTTACAATGAGCAGTTCTTC. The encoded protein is CASGPATYNEQFF.

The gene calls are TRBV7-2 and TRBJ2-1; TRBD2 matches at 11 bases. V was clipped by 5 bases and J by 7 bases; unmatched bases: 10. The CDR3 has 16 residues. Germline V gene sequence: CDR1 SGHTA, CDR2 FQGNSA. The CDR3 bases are TGTGCCAGCAGCGGGGGAGGGCTAGCGGGAGGAAATGAGCAGTTCTTC. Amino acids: CASSGGGLAGGNEQFF. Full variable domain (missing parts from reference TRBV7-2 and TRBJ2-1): GAGVSQSPSNKVTEKGKDVELRCDPISGHTALYWYRQSLGQGLEFLIYFQGNSAPDKSGLPSDRFSAERTGGSVSTLTIQRTQQEDSAVYLCASSGGGLAGGNEQFFGPGTRLTVL.

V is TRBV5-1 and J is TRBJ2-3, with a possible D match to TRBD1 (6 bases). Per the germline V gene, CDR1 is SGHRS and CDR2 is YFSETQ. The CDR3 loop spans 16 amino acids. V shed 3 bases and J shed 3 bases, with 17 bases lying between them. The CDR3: CASSWTKGDTTDTQYF. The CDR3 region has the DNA TGCGCCAGCAGCTGGACAAAGGGGGACACGACAGATACGCAGTATTTT.

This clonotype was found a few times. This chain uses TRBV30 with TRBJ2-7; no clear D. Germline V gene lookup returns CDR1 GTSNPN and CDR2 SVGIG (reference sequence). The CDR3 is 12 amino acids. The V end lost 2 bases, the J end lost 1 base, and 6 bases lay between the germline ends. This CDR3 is CAWSRGSYEQYF. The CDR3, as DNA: TGTGCCTGGAGTCGTGGGTCCTACGAGCAGTACTTC. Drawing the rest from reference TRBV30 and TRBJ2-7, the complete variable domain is SQTIHQWPATLVQPVGSPLSLECTVEGTSNPNLYWYRQAAGRGLQLLFYSVGIGQISSEVPQNLSASRPQDRQFILSSKKLLLSDSGFYLCAWSRGSYEQYFGPGTRLTVT.

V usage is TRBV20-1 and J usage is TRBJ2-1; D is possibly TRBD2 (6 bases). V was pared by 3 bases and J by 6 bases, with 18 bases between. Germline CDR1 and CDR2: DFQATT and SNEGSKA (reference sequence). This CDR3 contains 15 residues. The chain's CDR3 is CSASLSGLTANEQFF. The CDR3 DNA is TGCAGTGCTAGTCTAAGCGGGTTAACCGCCAATGAGCAGTTCTTC.

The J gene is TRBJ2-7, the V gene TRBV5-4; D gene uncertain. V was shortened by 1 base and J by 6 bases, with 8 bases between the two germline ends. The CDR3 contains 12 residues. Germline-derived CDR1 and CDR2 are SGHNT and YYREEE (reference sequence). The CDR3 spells CASSLSEGEQYF. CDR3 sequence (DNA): TGTGCCAGCAGCTTGTCGGAAGGCGAGCAGTACTTC. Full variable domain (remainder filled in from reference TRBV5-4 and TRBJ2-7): ETGVTQSPTHLIKTRGQQVTLRCSSQSGHNTVSWYQQALGQGPQFIFQYYREEENGRGNFPPRFSGLQFPNYSSELNVNALELDDSALYLCASSLSEGEQYFGPGTRLTVT.

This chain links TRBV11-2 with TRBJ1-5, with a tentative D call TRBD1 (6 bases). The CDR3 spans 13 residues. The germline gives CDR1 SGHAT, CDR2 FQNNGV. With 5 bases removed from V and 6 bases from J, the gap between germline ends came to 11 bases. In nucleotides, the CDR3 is TGTGCCAGCAGCGAGGGGGGGGTTCAGCCCCAGCATTTT. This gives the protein CASSEGGVQPQHF.

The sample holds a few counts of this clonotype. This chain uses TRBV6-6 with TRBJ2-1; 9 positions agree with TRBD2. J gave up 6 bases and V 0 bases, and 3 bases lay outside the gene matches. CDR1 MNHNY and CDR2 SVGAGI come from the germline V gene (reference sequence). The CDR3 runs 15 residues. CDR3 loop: CASSYSSGSPNEQFF. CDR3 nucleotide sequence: TGTGCCAGCAGTTACTCTAGCGGGAGTCCCAATGAGCAGTTCTTC.

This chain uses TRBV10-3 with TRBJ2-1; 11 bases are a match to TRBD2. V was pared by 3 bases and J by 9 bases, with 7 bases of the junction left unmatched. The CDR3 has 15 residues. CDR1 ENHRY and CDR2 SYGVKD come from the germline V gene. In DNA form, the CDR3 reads TGTGCCATCAGTGACCCGGGACTAGCGGTAGTTGAGCAGTTCTTC. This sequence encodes CAISDPGLAVVEQFF.

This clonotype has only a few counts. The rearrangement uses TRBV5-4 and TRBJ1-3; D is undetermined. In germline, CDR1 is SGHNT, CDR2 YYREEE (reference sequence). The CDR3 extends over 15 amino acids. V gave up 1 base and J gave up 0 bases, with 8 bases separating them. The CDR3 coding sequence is TGTGCCAGCAGCTTGAAACAGATCTCTGGAAACACCATATATTTT. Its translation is CASSLKQISGNTIYF.

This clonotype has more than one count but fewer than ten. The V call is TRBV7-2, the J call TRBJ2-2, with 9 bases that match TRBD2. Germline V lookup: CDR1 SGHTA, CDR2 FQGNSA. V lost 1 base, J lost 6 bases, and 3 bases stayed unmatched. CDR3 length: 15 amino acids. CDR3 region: CASSLGRLAAGELFF. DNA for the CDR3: TGTGCCAGCAGCTTAGGCCGACTAGCGGCCGGGGAGCTGTTTTTT.

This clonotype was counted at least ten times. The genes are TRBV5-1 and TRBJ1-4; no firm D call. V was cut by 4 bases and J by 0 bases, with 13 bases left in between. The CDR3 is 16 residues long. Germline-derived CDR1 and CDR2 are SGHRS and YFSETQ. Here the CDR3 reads CASSITFSPTNEKLFF. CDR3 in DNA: TGCGCCAGCAGCATAACTTTTTCGCCAACTAATGAAAAACTGTTTTTT. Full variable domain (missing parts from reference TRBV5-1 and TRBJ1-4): KAGVTQTPRYLIKTRGQQVTLSCSPISGHRSVSWYQQTPGQGLQFLFEYFSETQRNKGNFPGRFSGRQFSNSRSEMNVSTLELGDSALYLCASSITFSPTNEKLFFGSGTQLSVL.

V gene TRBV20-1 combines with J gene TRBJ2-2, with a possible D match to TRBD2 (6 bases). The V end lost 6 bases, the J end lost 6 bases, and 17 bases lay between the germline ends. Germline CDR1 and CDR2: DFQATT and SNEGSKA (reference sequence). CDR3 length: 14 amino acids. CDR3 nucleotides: TGCAGTGCGATAGGTGGAGGGTCCTCCGGGGAGCTGTTTTTT. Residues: CSAIGGGSSGELFF.